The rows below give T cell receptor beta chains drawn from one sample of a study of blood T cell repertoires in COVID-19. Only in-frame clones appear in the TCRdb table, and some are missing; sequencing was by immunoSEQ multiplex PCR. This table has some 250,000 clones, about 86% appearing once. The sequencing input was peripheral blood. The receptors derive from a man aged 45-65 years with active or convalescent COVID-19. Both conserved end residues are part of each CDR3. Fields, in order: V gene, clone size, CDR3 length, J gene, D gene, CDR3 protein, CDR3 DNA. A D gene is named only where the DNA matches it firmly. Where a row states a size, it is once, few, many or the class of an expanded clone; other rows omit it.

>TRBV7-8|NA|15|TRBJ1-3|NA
CASSLGEGPGNTIYF
TGTGCCAGCAGCTTAGGGGAGGGGCCTGGAAACACCATATATTTT
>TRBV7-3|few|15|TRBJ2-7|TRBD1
CASSPRQGSMDEQYF
TGTGCCAGCAGCCCTCGACAGGGGTCAATGGACGAGCAGTACTTC
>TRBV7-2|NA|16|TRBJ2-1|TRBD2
CASSLGTSGGVFEQFF
TGTGCCAGCAGCTTAGGGACTAGCGGGGGGGTGTTTGAGCAGTTCTTC
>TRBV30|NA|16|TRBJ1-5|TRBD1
CAWTLRPPGGGQPQHF
TGTGCCTGGACCTTAAGACCACCAGGGGGCGGTCAGCCCCAGCATTTT
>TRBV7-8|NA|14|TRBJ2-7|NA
CASSLVQGSHEQYF
TGTGCCAGCAGCTTAGTTCAGGGTTCCCACGAGCAGTACTTC
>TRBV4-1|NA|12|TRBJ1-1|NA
CASSQDPRAAFF
TGCGCCAGCAGCCAAGACCCCAGGGCGGCTTTCTTT
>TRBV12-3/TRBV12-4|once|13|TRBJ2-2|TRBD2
CASRLAGTGELFF
TGTGCCAGCAGACTAGCGGGGACCGGGGAGCTGTTTTTT
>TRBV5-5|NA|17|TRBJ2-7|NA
CASRGQGQDLSSYEQYF
TGTGCCAGCAGGGGCCAGGGCCAAGACCTTAGCTCCTACGAGCAGTACTTC
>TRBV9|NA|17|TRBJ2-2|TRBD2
CASSVSSGSFNTGELFF
TGTGCCAGCAGCGTATCTAGCGGGAGCTTTAACACCGGGGAGCTGTTTTTT
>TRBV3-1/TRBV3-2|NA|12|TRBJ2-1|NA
CASSRQAGEQFF
TGTGCCAGCAGCCGCCAGGCGGGTGAGCAGTTCTTC